The clone carrying this T cell receptor (beta chain) was observed many times. Unique molecular identifiers were incorporated when the TCRbeta library was constructed. TCRdb itself ran the PCR reads through MiXCR, one entry per CDR3 protein. The data hold about 640,000 distinct CDR3 sequences, with roughly 15% observed a single time. These data originate in a study of T-cell reconstitution after alpha-beta-depleted transplantation in children. V was trimmed by 8 bases and J by 10 bases, leaving 15 bases between them. The CDR3 sequence is 13 residues long. Germline V gene lookup returns CDR1 SGHTA and CDR2 FQGNSA.

The gene calls are TRBV7-2 and TRBJ1-6; tentative D call: TRBD1 (6 bases). This TCR was recovered from a human donor who donated a stem cell graft to a child with acute myeloid leukemia. Sequences were derived from PBMCs from the stem cell graft donor, sampled from the stem cell graft. CDR3 coding DNA: TGTGCCAGCGCCTTGGGGGGCTACTCACCCCTCCACTTT. Amino acids: CASALGGYSPLHF. Filled out from reference TRBV7-2 and TRBJ1-6, the complete variable domain reads GAGVSQSPSNKVTEKGKDVELRCDPISGHTALYWYRQSLGQGLEFLIYFQGNSAPDKSGLPSDRFSAERTGGSVSTLTIQRTQQEDSAVYLCASALGGYSPLHFGNGTRLTVT.